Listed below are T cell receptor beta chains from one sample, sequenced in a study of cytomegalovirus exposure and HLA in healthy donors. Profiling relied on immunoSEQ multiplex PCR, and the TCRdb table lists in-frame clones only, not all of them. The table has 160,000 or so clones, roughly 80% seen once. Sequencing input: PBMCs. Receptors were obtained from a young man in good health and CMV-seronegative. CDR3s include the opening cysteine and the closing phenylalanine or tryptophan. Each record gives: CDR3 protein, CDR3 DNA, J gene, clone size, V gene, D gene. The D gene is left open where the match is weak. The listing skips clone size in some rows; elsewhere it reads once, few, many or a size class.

CASSDNFIYEQYF TGCGCCAGCAGTGACAACTTCATCTACGAGCAGTACTTC TRBJ2-7 . TRBV10-2 .
CASSSPGQGYEQYF TGCGCCAGCAGCAGTCCGGGACAGGGCTACGAGCAGTACTTC TRBJ2-7 . TRBV4-1 TRBD1
CASSLTGDTQYF TGTGCCAGCAGTTTGACTGGAGATACGCAGTATTTT TRBJ2-3 . TRBV6-6 .
CASSLAGTDDNEQFF TGTGCCAGCAGCTTAGCGGGGACAGACGACAATGAGCAGTTCTTC TRBJ2-1 . TRBV7-6 TRBD1
CASSLGTGVQPQHF TGTGCCAGCAGCTTGGGGACAGGGGTCCAGCCCCAGCATTTT TRBJ1-5 . TRBV5-6 TRBD1
CASSDQLAGGMNEQFF TGCGCCAGCAGTGACCAACTAGCGGGGGGGATGAATGAGCAGTTCTTC TRBJ2-1 . TRBV10-1 TRBD2
CASSESNRGAYEQYF TGCGCCAGCAGTGAGTCTAACAGGGGGGCCTACGAGCAGTACTTC TRBJ2-7 . TRBV10-2 TRBD1
CASSRTTTGTEAFF TGTGCCAGCAGTCGTACGACTACGGGGACTGAAGCTTTCTTT TRBJ1-1 once TRBV28 .
CASSLTQGGNTEAFF TGTGCCAGCAGTTTAACCCAGGGTGGGAACACTGAAGCTTTCTTT TRBJ1-1 . TRBV27 .
CAISESRQGPSYEQYF TGTGCCATCAGTGAGTCTCGACAGGGTCCCTCCTACGAGCAGTACTTC TRBJ2-7 . TRBV10-3 TRBD1
CASSIEPRGFGPIHSDTQYF TGCGCCAGCAGCATCGAGCCTAGGGGCTTCGGCCCCATCCACTCAGATACGCAGTATTTT TRBJ2-3 once TRBV5-1 .
CASSPRTGPLYEQYF TGTGCCAGCAGCCCCCGGACAGGCCCGTTGTACGAGCAGTACTTC TRBJ2-7 once TRBV13 TRBD1
CASSYSRLGGAHEQYF TGTGCCAGCAGTTACTCGAGATTGGGGGGGGCACATGAGCAGTACTTC TRBJ2-7 . TRBV6-5 .
CASSPAGTGNYGYTF TGTGCCAGCAGCCCCGCCGGGACAGGGAACTATGGCTACACCTTC TRBJ1-2 . TRBV5-5 TRBD1
CASSSLNTKNRRYYGYTF TGTGCCAGCAGCAGCTTAAACACAAAGAACAGGCGCTACTATGGCTACACCTTC TRBJ1-2 few TRBV7-9 .
CASLPPGGSGTEAFF TGTGCCAGCCTCCCCCCAGGGGGCTCGGGCACTGAAGCTTTCTTT TRBJ1-1 . TRBV7-9 TRBD1
CASTVPPTEAFF TGTGCCAGCACGGTCCCCCCCACTGAAGCTTTCTTT TRBJ1-1 . TRBV6-6 .
CASSFSGGPGANVLTF TGTGCCAGCAGCTTCTCCGGGGGTCCCGGGGCCAACGTCCTGACTTTC TRBJ2-6 . TRBV7-9 .
CASSSPGTPISTDTQYF TGTGCCAGCAGCTCCCCGGGGACACCGATTAGCACAGATACGCAGTATTTT TRBJ2-3 . TRBV5-4 .
CASSRLAGEQFF TGTGCCAGCAGTCGCCTAGCGGGGGAGCAGTTCTTC TRBJ2-1 . TRBV7-9 TRBD2
CASISLPGQPQHF TGTGCCAGCATATCTCTTCCCGGTCAGCCCCAGCATTTT TRBJ1-5 once TRBV2 .
CASSRSGRGMGNQPQHF TGTGCCAGCAGCAGATCTGGACGGGGAATGGGCAATCAGCCCCAGCATTTT TRBJ1-5 . TRBV11-2 .
CASSGAGGGETQYF TGTGCCAGCAGCGGAGCGGGAGGCGGGGAGACCCAGTACTTC TRBJ2-5 . TRBV5-4 TRBD2
CASSLDRGKVSYNSPLHF TGTGCCAGCAGCTTGGACAGGGGAAAAGTCTCCTATAATTCACCCCTCCACTTT TRBJ1-6 once TRBV5-6 TRBD1
CASSERGTGTDTQYF TGCGCCAGCAGTGAGCGGGGGACGGGCACAGATACGCAGTATTTT TRBJ2-3 . TRBV10-2 .
CASSQDLRAGYGYTF TGCGCCAGCAGCCAAGATCTGAGGGCAGGCTATGGCTACACCTTC TRBJ1-2 . TRBV4-3 .
CASSLDVTGNTIYF TGTGCCAGCAGCTTAGATGTAACTGGAAACACCATATATTTT TRBJ1-3 . TRBV7-9 .
CASSFGTSGGYEQYF TGTGCCAGCAGCTTCGGGACTAGCGGGGGCTACGAGCAGTACTTC TRBJ2-7 . TRBV7-2 TRBD2
CASSSPAGGGQETQYF TGTGCCAGCAGCTCACCGGCGGGAGGGGGGCAAGAGACCCAGTACTTC TRBJ2-5 . TRBV7-9 TRBD2
CASSADMGQGNQPQHF TGTGCCAGCAGCGCGGATATGGGACAGGGCAATCAGCCCCAGCATTTT TRBJ1-5 . TRBV5-6 TRBD1
CASSPPRDRPGNQPQHF TGTGCCAGCAGCCCCCCGAGGGACAGACCAGGCAATCAGCCCCAGCATTTT TRBJ1-5 . TRBV28 TRBD1
CASSPAQGWGEKLFF TGTGCCAGCAGCCCCGCCCAGGGGTGGGGGGAAAAACTGTTTTTT TRBJ1-4 . TRBV7-2 .
CASSPKGTSGRETQYF TGTGCCAGCAGCCCAAAAGGGACTAGCGGGAGAGAGACCCAGTACTTC TRBJ2-5 . TRBV7-9 TRBD2
CASSSWTGGQVGYTF TGTGCCAGCAGCTCCTGGACAGGGGGCCAAGTTGGCTACACCTTC TRBJ1-2 . TRBV7-9 TRBD1
CAWSGGDRGAYGYTF TGTGCCTGGAGTGGGGGGGACAGGGGTGCCTATGGCTACACCTTC TRBJ1-2 . TRBV30 TRBD1
CASSFQQVNTEAFF TGCGCCAGCAGCTTCCAACAGGTGAACACTGAAGCTTTCTTT TRBJ1-1 . TRBV5-1 .
CASAVWQGGPDTQYF TGTGCCAGTGCAGTATGGCAGGGTGGTCCAGATACGCAGTATTTT TRBJ2-3 . TRBV28 .
CASRGGGASTDTQYF TGTGCCAGCAGAGGCGGGGGGGCTAGCACAGATACGCAGTATTTT TRBJ2-3 . TRBV7-2 TRBD2
CASRPTTGGHYEQYF TGTGCCAGTAGACCTACGACAGGGGGACACTACGAGCAGTACTTC TRBJ2-7 . TRBV19 TRBD1
CASSPGISSNQPQHF TGTGCCAGCAGCCCGGGGATTTCGAGCAATCAGCCCCAGCATTTT TRBJ1-5 . TRBV21-1 .
CAWSAGYRGIYEQYF TGTGCCTGGAGTGCGGGGTACAGGGGGATCTACGAGCAGTACTTC TRBJ2-7 . TRBV30 TRBD1
CASSYGRATDTQYF TGTGCCAGCAGTTACGGGAGGGCGACAGATACGCAGTATTTT TRBJ2-3 few TRBV6-5 TRBD2
CASSPDRRGQPQHF TGTGCCAGCAGCCCGGACAGGAGGGGACAGCCCCAGCATTTT TRBJ1-5 . TRBV11-2 TRBD1
CASSISRVETQYF TGTGCCAGTAGTATCAGCCGGGTGGAAACCCAGTACTTC TRBJ2-5 . TRBV19 .
CASSLEPGGGLSSYEQYF TGCGCCAGCAGCTTGGAGCCGGGGGGCGGCTTAAGCTCCTACGAGCAGTACTTC TRBJ2-7 few TRBV5-1 .
CASSPREPSYEQYF TGCGCCAGCAGCCCGCGGGAACCTTCCTACGAGCAGTACTTC TRBJ2-7 . TRBV5-1 .
CASSFPQGAYEQYF TGTGCCAGCAGCTTCCCGCAGGGGGCTTACGAGCAGTACTTC TRBJ2-7 . TRBV7-9 TRBD1
CASSEISDTQYF TGTGCCAGCAGTGAAATCTCAGATACGCAGTATTTT TRBJ2-3 . TRBV6-1 .
CASSYTGGNTGELFF TGTGCCAGCAGCTACACAGGGGGTAACACCGGGGAGCTGTTTTTT TRBJ2-2 . TRBV7-3 TRBD1
CASSPGLAETYEQYF TGTGCCAGCTCACCGGGACTAGCGGAAACCTACGAGCAGTACTTC TRBJ2-7 . TRBV18 TRBD2
CASSSQTSSIEQFF TGCGCCAGCAGCTCTCAGACTAGCTCGATTGAGCAGTTCTTC TRBJ2-1 . TRBV5-1 TRBD2
CASSHVSGILSGNTIYF TGTGCCAGCAGCCACGTTAGCGGGATTCTCTCTGGAAACACCATATATTTT TRBJ1-3 . TRBV5-6 .
CASSFPGLYNEQFF TGCGCCAGCAGCTTCCCAGGACTGTACAATGAGCAGTTCTTC TRBJ2-1 . TRBV5-1 .
CASSSAGWNIQYF TGTGCCAGCAGTTCGGCAGGGTGGAACATTCAGTACTTC TRBJ2-4 . TRBV27 .